The 15 T cell receptor beta chains presented below share a single source sample, sequenced in a study of blood T cell repertoires in COVID-19 (dated by TCRdb to 2020 to 2022). Library method: the immunoSEQ multiplex PCR assay. TCRdb re-hosts the immuneACCESS table, in-frame sequences only. Its copies lack some clones; in the studies checked, an unresolved V gene accounts for under half of them, and the cause for the rest is not known. Across this sample there are around 50,000 clones, with roughly 82% seen only once. The ten most abundant clones make up 22% of the sample. The specimen was peripheral blood. These receptors all stem from a woman aged 55-69 years with acute or convalescent COVID-19.

This clone occurred once. The V and J genes are TRBV11-2 and TRBJ2-3; 9 nucleotides match TRBD2. The V segment lost 5 bases and the J segment 6 bases; nucleotides outside the gene matches: 15. Germline loops: CDR1 SGHAT, CDR2 FQNNGV. The CDR3 extends over 17 amino acids. This CDR3 reads CASSHGIGGGGFDTQYF. CDR3 sequence (DNA): TGTGCCAGCAGCCATGGGATAGGCGGGGGGGGCTTCGATACGCAGTATTTT.

The chain joins TRBV19 to TRBJ1-2; D ambiguous. Germline V gene data show CDR1 as LNHDA and CDR2 as SQIVND (reference sequence). Trimming removed 4 bases at V and 5 bases at J, with 17 bases between. This CDR3 spans 15 amino acids. CDR3 nucleotides: TGTGCCAGTAGTAACCCCTCGAGGGCACCATATGGCTACACCTTC. Translation gives CASSNPSRAPYGYTF.

V gene TRBV14 combines with J gene TRBJ2-3, with D possibly TRBD1 on 6 matching bases. CDR1 is SGHDN and CDR2 is FVKESK in the germline V gene. Between the trimmed V and J ends, which lost 0 bases and 0 bases, there was a span of 13 bases. The CDR3 loop spans 17 amino acids. The CDR3 sequence: CASSQDFRTASTDTQYF. The DNA for the CDR3 is TGTGCCAGCAGCCAAGATTTCCGGACAGCTAGCACAGATACGCAGTATTTT.

The chain recombines TRBV4-3 with TRBJ1-1; no firm D call. The CDR3 is made up of 15 amino acids. Germline CDR1 and CDR2: LGHNA and YSLEER. The V gene lost 0 bases and the J gene lost 2 bases, with 10 bases spanning the gap. Here the CDR3 DNA reads TGCGCCAGCAGCCAAGAGGTGCTAGCAAACACTGAAGCTTTCTTT. Its protein is CASSQEVLANTEAFF.

The chain links TRBV7-2 to TRBJ2-3, with D perhaps TRBD1 (5 bases). Germline V CDR1 and CDR2: SGHTA, FQGNSA. V lost 1 base and J 0 bases, leaving 17 bases between the germline ends. This CDR3 is 18 amino acids long. The CDR3 region is CASSLVPWGGPSTDTQYF. DNA of the CDR3: TGTGCCAGCAGCTTAGTGCCCTGGGGCGGCCCTAGCACAGATACGCAGTATTTT. The full variable domain, rest sourced from reference TRBV7-2 and TRBJ2-3, is GAGVSQSPSNKVTEKGKDVELRCDPISGHTALYWYRQSLGQGLEFLIYFQGNSAPDKSGLPSDRFSAERTGGSVSTLTIQRTQQEDSAVYLCASSLVPWGGPSTDTQYFGPGTRLTVL.

CDR3 sequence: CASSPGSSYNSPLHF. CDR3 bases: TGTGCCAGCTCTCCAGGGAGCTCCTATAATTCACCCCTCCACTTT. The chain couples TRBV18 to TRBJ1-6; TRBD1 is a possible D gene (5 bases). Deletions cut 6 bases from V and 0 bases from J, with 9 bases between. The CDR3 length is 15 residues. CDR1 is KGHSH, CDR2 LQKENI, per germline. The complete variable domain, with remaining parts taken from reference TRBV18 and TRBJ1-6, reads NAGVMQNPRHLVRRRGQEARLRCSPMKGHSHVYWYRQLPEEGLKFMVYLQKENIIDESGMPKERFSAEFPKEGPSILRIQQVVRGDSAAYFCASSPGSSYNSPLHFGNGTRLTVT.

The V and J genes are TRBV24-1 and TRBJ2-5; 7 bases map to TRBD1. In germline, CDR1 is KGHDR, CDR2 SFDVKD. Losses at the gene ends were 4 bases for V and 0 bases for J; bases not matched to a gene: 7. The CDR3 has 16 amino acids. CDR3 sequence reads: CATSDSTGAHQETQYF. The CDR3 coding sequence is TGTGCCACCAGTGACTCAACAGGGGCCCACCAAGAGACCCAGTACTTC.

This sequence joins TRBV12-3 or TRBV12-4 and TRBJ2-7; D unclear. The CDR3 extends over 12 amino acids. Trimming took off 4 bases at V and 3 bases at J, with 7 bases between the two ends. As DNA, the CDR3 is TGTGCCAGCAGTTGGTCCAGCTACGAGCAGTACTTC. Residues: CASSWSSYEQYF.

The V call is TRBV29-1, the J call TRBJ1-1; a possible D gene is TRBD1 (5 bases). Trimming removed 3 bases from V and 0 bases from J, with 11 bases in between. CDR1 and CDR2 from the germline V gene are SQVTM and ANQGSEA. There are 14 residues in the CDR3. CDR3 region: CSVDKAGMNTEAFF. The CDR3 nucleotides read TGCAGCGTTGATAAGGCAGGGATGAACACTGAAGCTTTCTTT.

CDR3: CASSLGHSTYEQYF. In DNA, the CDR3 is TGCGCCAGCAGCTTGGGACACTCTACCTACGAGCAGTACTTC. This chain connects TRBV5-1 to TRBJ2-7; no firm D call. This CDR3 is built from 14 residues. The V end lost 0 bases, the J end lost 2 bases, and 9 bases lay between the germline ends. Germline V CDR1 and CDR2: SGHRS, YFSETQ.

The genes are TRBV24-1 and TRBJ2-3, with TRBD2 matching over 14 bases. The V gene end was trimmed by 9 bases and the J gene end by 0 bases; junction bases not matched to a gene: 4. CDR1 KGHDR and CDR2 SFDVKD come from the germline V gene. This CDR3 comprises 16 residues. The CDR3 nucleotides read TGTGCCACCGGACTAGCGGGGGGTTCTAGCACAGATACGCAGTATTTT. It yields the protein CATGLAGGSSTDTQYF.

As concerns this clone: The same CDR3 can be traced to other DNA sequences in this sample. The V call is TRBV5-5, the J call TRBJ1-1; D uncertain. Germline V lookup: CDR1 SGHKS, CDR2 YYEKEE (reference sequence). The V and J ends lost 0 bases and 1 base respectively, with 10 bases between them. CDR3 length: 15 amino acids. The CDR3 sequence: CASSLGPTENTEAFF. Here the CDR3 DNA reads TGTGCCAGCAGCTTGGGGCCGACTGAGAACACTGAAGCTTTCTTT.

The rearrangement uses TRBV4-3 and TRBJ1-5, with D possibly TRBD1 on 5 matching bases. Trimming stripped 6 bases from V and 7 bases from J, with 13 bases between. CDR1 and CDR2 from the germline V gene are LGHNA and YSLEER. This CDR3 is built from 13 residues. CDR3 DNA sequence: TGCGCCAGCAGTCAGGGTGTGATGCAGCCCCAGCATTTT. Amino acid sequence: CASSQGVMQPQHF.

The chain combines TRBV27 with TRBJ2-7, with D hard to call. V shed 3 bases and J shed 4 bases, with 13 bases lying between them. The germline V gene encodes CDR1 MNHEY and CDR2 SMNVEV (reference sequence). CDR3 length equals 14 residues. The CDR3 nucleotides read TGTGCCAGCAGTTTCAGGCAGTTACCGTACGAGCAGTACTTC. This sequence encodes CASSFRQLPYEQYF.

CDR3: CASSSTKDRGRGEAFF. The CDR3 region has the DNA TGTGCCAGCAGCTCCACCAAGGACAGGGGGCGAGGTGAAGCTTTCTTT. The V gene is TRBV7-9, the J gene TRBJ1-1; 11 nucleotides agree with TRBD1. The CDR3 spans 16 residues. V was pared by 4 bases and J by 7 bases, with 11 bases of the junction left unmatched. Germline V CDR1 and CDR2: SEHNR, FQNEAQ (reference sequence). The variable domain in full, with the rest retrieved from reference TRBV7-9 and TRBJ1-1, is DTGVSQNPRHKITKRGQNVTFRCDPISEHNRLYWYRQTLGQGPEFLTYFQNEAQLEKSRLLSDRFSAERPKGSFSTLEIQRTEQGDSAMYLCASSSTKDRGRGEAFFGQGTRLTVV.